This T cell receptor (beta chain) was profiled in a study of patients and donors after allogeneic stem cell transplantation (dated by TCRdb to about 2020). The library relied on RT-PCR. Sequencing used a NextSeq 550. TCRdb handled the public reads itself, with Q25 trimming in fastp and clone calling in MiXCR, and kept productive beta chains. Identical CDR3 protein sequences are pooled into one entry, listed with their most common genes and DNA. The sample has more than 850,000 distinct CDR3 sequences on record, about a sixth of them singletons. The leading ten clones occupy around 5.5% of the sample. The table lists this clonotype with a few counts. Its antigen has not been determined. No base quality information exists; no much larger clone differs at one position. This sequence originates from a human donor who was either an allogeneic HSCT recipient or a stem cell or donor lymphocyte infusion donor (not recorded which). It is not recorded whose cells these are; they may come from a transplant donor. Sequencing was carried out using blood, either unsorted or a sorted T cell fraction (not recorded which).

The nucleotide sequence reads as follows: TGCGCCAGCTTTGACAGGACCATCTCCTACGAGCAGTACTTC. This sequence encodes CASFDRTISYEQYF. The rearrangement combines TRBV5-1 with TRBJ2-7; matching of 6 bases hints at TRBD1 as the D gene. Taken from the germline V gene, the CDR1 and CDR2 loops are SGHRS and YFSETQ. From the cysteine through the phenylalanine, the CDR3 covers 14 amino acids. Only CDR3 DNA is held: 42 bases, read in frame from base 1. Relative to germline, V is 7 bases shorter and J is 0 bases shorter, with 14 bases between their ends.